The 15 T cell receptor beta chains below were found in one sample sequenced in a study of T-cell reconstitution after alpha-beta-depleted transplantation in children. Construction of the TCRbeta library involved unique molecular identifiers. Each CDR3 protein gets one entry after TCRdb re-called the PCR reads with MiXCR. The table shows fewer than 25,000 distinct CDR3 sequences, with about a tenth occurring only once. The sample here was PBMCs from the stem cell graft donor, taken from the stem cell graft. These receptor sequences come from a human donor who donated a stem cell graft to a child with chronic granulomatous disease.

This clonotype was picked up many times. This rearrangement joins TRBV7-2 to TRBJ2-7; TRBD1 might be the D (6 bases). The germline CDR1 and CDR2 sequences are SGHTA and FQGNSA. V shed 1 base and J shed 6 bases, with 16 bases lying between them. The CDR3 extends over 15 amino acids. The chain's CDR3 is CASSLGGWGPVEQYF. The CDR3 nucleotides read TGTGCCAGCAGCTTAGGTGGTTGGGGGCCGGTCGAGCAGTACTTC. Full variable domain (outside the CDR3, taken from reference TRBV7-2 and TRBJ2-7): GAGVSQSPSNKVTEKGKDVELRCDPISGHTALYWYRQSLGQGLEFLIYFQGNSAPDKSGLPSDRFSAERTGGSVSTLTIQRTQQEDSAVYLCASSLGGWGPVEQYFGPGTRLTVT.

This clonotype was seen many times. The chain couples TRBV20-1 to TRBJ2-1; 9 nucleotides align to TRBD2. The CDR3 length is 14 residues. The germline gives CDR1 DFQATT, CDR2 SNEGSKA (reference sequence). V shed 0 bases and J 7 bases; nucleotides not matched to a gene: 4. CDR3 sequence: CSARERGGTNEQFF. For the CDR3, the DNA is TGCAGTGCTAGAGAGCGGGGGGGCACGAATGAGCAGTTCTTC.

In this sample, this clonotype turned up many times. The CDR3 DNA reads TGCAGCGTTGAAGATCCGAACGGGCTGGCCTACGAGCAGTACTTC. Residues: CSVEDPNGLAYEQYF. The genes are TRBV29-1 and TRBJ2-7, with D uncertain. The ends were cut back, 0 bases at V and 2 bases at J, with 14 bases in the middle. The CDR3 loop spans 15 amino acids. Germline V lookup: CDR1 SQVTM, CDR2 ANQGSEA.

This clonotype came up many times. This rearrangement joins TRBV20-1 to TRBJ1-1; D not resolved. The ends were cut back, 4 bases at V and 8 bases at J, with 11 bases in the middle. There are 11 residues in the CDR3. Germline V gives CDR1 DFQATT, CDR2 SNEGSKA (reference sequence). Here the CDR3 reads CSAIFTVEAFF. The CDR3 nucleotides read TGCAGTGCTATCTTCACAGTGGAAGCTTTCTTT.

This clonotype was seen repeatedly, ten times or more. The chain employs TRBV27 and TRBJ2-5; TRBD2 matches 10 bases. The CDR3 runs to 15 residues. V lost 3 bases and J lost 6; bases outside the gene matches: 7. The germline CDR1 and CDR2 sequences are MNHEY and SMNVEV (reference sequence). The DNA for the CDR3 is TGTGCCAGCAGTTTCTACAGCGGGGGGGTAAAGACCCAGTACTTC. Protein: CASSFYSGGVKTQYF.

In its sample, this clonotype was seen many times. The chain joins TRBV12-3 or TRBV12-4 to TRBJ1-1; the D is unclear. The CDR3 is 13 residues long. Between the trimmed V and J ends, which lost 6 bases and 5 bases, there was a span of 13 bases. For the CDR3, the DNA is TGTGCCAGCAGCTCACATGGGAGAACTGAAGCTTTCTTT. Translation gives CASSSHGRTEAFF.

This clonotype has a count of ten or more. The V and J genes are TRBV10-3 and TRBJ1-1, with D tentatively TRBD1 (5 bases). The ends were cut back, 5 bases at V and 9 bases at J, with 10 bases in the middle. CDR1 ENHRY and CDR2 SYGVKD come from the germline V gene. The CDR3 sequence is 11 residues long. CDR3 DNA: TGTGCCATCAGTCATAGGGGTAAAGCTTTCTTT. It codes for CAISHRGKAFF.

This clonotype has at least ten counts. The chain employs TRBV5-1 and TRBJ2-7; D call uncertain. CDR1 and CDR2 (germline): SGHRS, YFSETQ. The V end was cut by 1 base, the J end by 5 bases, with 13 bases between. There are 14 residues in the CDR3. CDR3 DNA sequence: TGCGCCAGCAGCTTGAGTGGGGTAGCCAACGAGCAGTACTTC. This translates into CASSLSGVANEQYF. Full variable domain (outside the CDR3, taken from reference TRBV5-1 and TRBJ2-7): KAGVTQTPRYLIKTRGQQVTLSCSPISGHRSVSWYQQTPGQGLQFLFEYFSETQRNKGNFPGRFSGRQFSNSRSEMNVSTLELGDSALYLCASSLSGVANEQYFGPGTRLTVT.

This clonotype has ten or more counts. The junction and the germline gene differ at one end; a read error may be behind it. In nucleotides, the CDR3 is TGTGCCAGCAACTTAGGGGGGATGAACACTGAAGCTTTCTTT. It translates to CASNLGGMNTEAFF. This chain uses TRBV7-9 with TRBJ1-1, with a possible D match to TRBD1 (6 bases). This CDR3 region has 14 residues. Germline values: CDR1 SEHNR, CDR2 FQNEAQ (reference sequence).

This clonotype was seen many times. This rearrangement joins TRBV7-2 to TRBJ1-5; 9 bases line up with TRBD1. Germline assignment: CDR1 SGHTA and CDR2 FQGNSA. The CDR3 has 13 residues. With 6 bases clipped from V and 7 bases from J, the junction kept 4 bases outside the gene matches. This CDR3 reads CASRTGGGQPQHF. DNA for the CDR3: TGTGCCAGCAGAACAGGGGGCGGGCAGCCCCAGCATTTT.

This clonotype is medium-sized in the sample. V gene TRBV10-2 combines with J gene TRBJ1-2, with unresolved D. CDR1 WSHSY and CDR2 SAAADI come from the germline V gene. This CDR3 is built from 12 residues. The ends were cut back, 3 bases at V and 8 bases at J, with 10 bases in the middle. CDR3 residues: CASSDRREGYTF. DNA of the CDR3: TGCGCCAGCAGTGATAGGCGGGAGGGCTACACCTTC.

Many counts were recorded for this clonotype. This sequence joins TRBV20-1 and TRBJ2-5; D is undetermined. The germline CDR1 and CDR2 sequences are DFQATT and SNEGSKA (reference sequence). With 3 bases removed from V and 3 bases from J, the gap between germline ends came to 11 bases. The CDR3 runs 13 residues. This CDR3 is CSASKGSEETQYF. DNA for the CDR3: TGCAGTGCTAGCAAGGGTTCGGAAGAGACCCAGTACTTC.

At least ten counts were recorded for this clonotype. This chain links TRBV11-2 with TRBJ1-1, with 7 positions matching TRBD1. In germline, CDR1 is SGHAT, CDR2 FQNNGV. The CDR3 runs to 16 residues. Trimming at V came to 1 base and at J to 2 bases, leaving 7 bases not matched to a gene. The CDR3 is CASSLGHGTVNTEAFF. In nucleotides, the CDR3 is TGTGCCAGCAGCTTAGGCCACGGGACAGTTAACACTGAAGCTTTCTTT.

This clonotype was seen ten or more times. The V gene is TRBV5-1, the J gene TRBJ2-1; D possibly corresponds to TRBD2 (6 bases). Germline assignment: CDR1 SGHRS and CDR2 YFSETQ. V was cut by 3 bases and J by 0 bases, with 10 bases left in between. The CDR3 length is 15 residues. In DNA, the CDR3 is TGCGCCAGCAGCTCGACTAGGAACTCCTACAATGAGCAGTTCTTC. Translating gives CASSSTRNSYNEQFF. Based on the CDR3 plus reference TRBV5-1 and TRBJ2-1, the full variable domain is KAGVTQTPRYLIKTRGQQVTLSCSPISGHRSVSWYQQTPGQGLQFLFEYFSETQRNKGNFPGRFSGRQFSNSRSEMNVSTLELGDSALYLCASSSTRNSYNEQFFGPGTRLTVL.

With respect to this clonotype: The CDR3 does not close with the conserved phenylalanine or tryptophan, likely indicating a read error. The V and J genes are TRBV20-1 and TRBJ1-5; D is unclear. The germline gives CDR1 DFQATT, CDR2 SNEGSKA (reference sequence). Deletions cut 5 bases from V and 0 bases from J, with 11 bases between. The CDR3 length is 14 residues. The CDR3 DNA sequence: TGCAGTGCTTTGGACCGCTATAGCAATCAGCCCCAGCATTTG. Its protein is CSALDRYSNQPQHL.